This T cell receptor beta chain emerged from a study of regulatory T cells in long-lasting Graves disease (dated by TCRdb to the early 2020s). Broadly, across the study: Antithyroid drugs had been taken for less than 3 months by newly diagnosed Graves' disease patients. Persistent Graves' disease patients were compared with newly diagnosed Graves' disease patients by peripheral blood TCR sequencing and RNA sequencing. The study took place in China and was registered as a clinical trial. A total of some 33 samples were covered by TCR sequencing, comprising approximately 13 persistent and approximately 20 newly diagnosed Graves' disease patients.

V sheds 8 bases and J sheds 6 bases, leaving 15 bases between their ends. The CDR3 goes from the cysteine to the phenylalanine over 13 residues. Only the CDR3 region is kept as DNA, spanning 39 bases read in frame from base 1. CDR1 and CDR2 are drawn from the germline V gene: MDHEN, SYDVKM. Paper-wide results and their limitations: Persistent Graves' disease patients showed lower TCR Shannon entropy and fewer highly expanded clones than newly diagnosed patients, suggesting clonal expansion. A larger number of public clonotypes was shared among persistent patients (about 2,700) than among newly diagnosed patients (around 890). Persistent disease showed preferential use of TRBV28, TRBJ1-2 and TRBJ2-5, whereas newly diagnosed disease favored TRBV20-1 and TRBJ2-1. Only peripheral blood was studied, because thyroid tissue, the primary lesion, was inaccessible. The authors noted that the small sample size was a limitation that may lower accuracy. Sequencing and analysis were limited to the TCR beta chain.

The meaning of the sample's time point label: newly diagnosed GD, antithyroid drugs for less than 3 months. For both TCR sequencing and RNA sequencing, RNA was extracted from PBMCs in TRIzol. The diagnosis of Graves' disease followed American Thyroid Association guidelines. The patients came from an endocrinology department in Xi'an, China. Each patient gave around 9.2 milliliters of peripheral blood, collected in an EDTA anticoagulant tube. PBMCs were isolated by Ficoll Paque Plus density gradient separation without further T cell sorting. An Agilent 2100 Bioanalyzer and agarose gel were used to check RNA quality, while a NanoDrop 2000 measured RNA concentration. Libraries were built with multiplex PCR. For sequencing, an Illumina HiSeq 4000 was employed. TCR beta libraries were built with iRepertoire HTBI primers and Arm-PCR amplification of CDR3 regions. Before sequencing, the PCR products went through gel purification. The source study handled its data this way. Gene usage analysis of CDR3 amino acid clonotypes used the 55 to 65 TRBV and more than 13 TRBJ segments found across samples. Filtered high-quality paired reads were merged into contigs using COPE and FqMerger. BLAST was used to align contigs to IMGT TRBV, TRBD and TRBJ reference genes, and CDR3 was defined according to IMGT. Clonotypes above 0.1% frequency were classified as highly expanded clones. Shannon entropy served as the measure of repertoire diversity, while the Gini coefficient captured V-J evenness. A clonotype found in more than one individual was treated as public. TCRdb's own reprocessing of the public reads used fastp at Q25 and MiXCR and kept productive beta chains. Entries that share a CDR3 protein sequence are merged under the most common genes and DNA. In this record, the V and J calls reflect TCRdb's handling and not the investigators' own analysis. In all, the sample holds a few hundred thousand distinct CDR3 sequences, and roughly 12% of those were seen once. The ten most abundant clones make up over 15% of the sample.

In its sample, this clonotype was seen many times. Its antigen remains unidentified. The sample holds no much larger clone one base away, and base qualities are not on file. In addition, the sample was reused for a study of T cells in Graves' hyperthyroidism and ophthalmopathy. From the second report: A patient counted as having stable Graves' hyperthyroidism if no progression to ophthalmopathy occurred over 18 months of follow-up. Hyperthyroidism patients were aged 18 to 65 years and newly diagnosed, with disease duration of less than 2 months. Exclusion was applied to patients with uncontrolled infections, other autoimmune diseases, pregnancy or lactation. Diagnoses were established on the basis of clinical symptoms, serum thyroxine and TRAb, thyroid ultrasound, and orbital computed tomography. For the first round of RT-PCR on the TCR CDR3, the HTBI primer set was used together with the Qiagen OneStep RT-PCR kit. Most expanded thyroid clonotypes (frequency above 0.001) were also detected in blood, suggesting blood repertoires may reflect thyroid immune responses. A model built on a 13 V-J signature distinguished ophthalmopathy from stable hyperthyroidism, reaching roughly 88% sensitivity and 81.08% specificity in cross-validation and 80%/75% in testing. During validation, the model predicted progression to ophthalmopathy a median of about 6.3 months ahead of onset, with around 65% sensitivity and 72% to 80% specificity. To identify TCR V-J signatures that set the groups apart, the researchers used a discovery cohort of approximately 98 patients, made up of some 41 with Graves' ophthalmopathy and 57 with stable Graves' hyperthyroidism. Prospective prediction of ophthalmopathy was tested in an independent validation cohort of about 19 hyperthyroidism patients and 15 to 17 patients who later progressed to ophthalmopathy. The approximately 90 discovery patients were divided at random into training and test sets in a 7:3 ratio. In addition, the study compared T-cell repertoires in thyroid tissue and in blood from five or six Graves' hyperthyroidism patients. After blood sampling, hyperthyroidism patients were treated with methimazole at a starting dose of 30 mg daily, and ophthalmopathy patients were treated with high-dose intravenous methylprednisolone. Libraries were constructed in a second round of multiplex PCR, after which size selection and purification were carried out. The libraries were sequenced on an Illumina HiSeq2000 using paired-end 100 bp reads. Raw data were processed with SOAPnuke, discarding reads with adapters, uncalled bases, mean Phred below 15, or no exact constant-primer or identifier match. COPE v1.2.5 was used to merge the high-quality paired reads, and each unique nucleotide sequence was defined as a clonotype. MiTCR v1.1 was used to align the clonotypes against IMGT TRBV, TRBD and TRBJ reference segments. The analysis was restricted to V-J combinations with a frequency above 0.0001, which together covered 99% to 99.2% of the repertoires. The TCS score was defined as F50 (clonal expansion) divided by E x V (chaos), with BLOSUM62-based TCRdist calculated between CDR3 peptides within each V-J. Welch's t-statistics and random forest reduced fewer than 600 V-J features to 13, which were used in a naive Bayes classifier (R e1071). No statistical method was used to fix the sample size in advance, and group allocation was not hidden from the investigators. According to the paper, TCR Vbeta CDR3 sequencing was carried out on 135 peripheral blood samples, which came from approximately 41 ophthalmopathy, under 80 hyperthyroidism and approximately 17 progressor patients.

Recombination linked TRBV28 to TRBJ2-3; there is no confident call for the D gene. Source: peripheral blood mononuclear cells (PBMCs), taken at new diagnosis, from a patient treated with antithyroid drugs. The receptor was isolated from a woman aged 18-29 years with Graves disease. Donor details come from another sample of the same person, matched by shared clones. The CDR3 is CASSPTSKDTQYF. The sequenced DNA: TGTGCCAGCTCCCCTACATCTAAGGATACGCAGTATTTT.